This paragraph reports one TCR beta chain. The sample is drawn from a study of T cells after yellow fever vaccination. TCRdb independently ran MiXCR on the 5' RACE reads; one entry per CDR3 protein. This sample yields more than 300,000 distinct CDR3 sequences, of which around 6.8% are seen a single time; roughly a sixth belongs to the top ten. This CDR3 contains 15 residues. The chain employs TRBV21-1 and TRBJ2-2; TRBD1 was called by the table and not checked on the DNA. TRBV21-1 is given as a pseudogene. Specimen: PBMCs, collected roughly seven weeks after the first yellow fever vaccination. This sequence originates from a man aged 18 to 30 who received the YFV17D yellow fever vaccine. The CDR3 here is CASSKGQENTGELFF. The CDR3 bases are TGTGCCAGCAGCAAAGGACAGGAGAACACCGGGGAGCTGTTTTTT.